This T cell receptor (beta chain) is drawn from a study of identical twins. Study conclusions and caveats: Low generation probability was overrepresented in out-of-frame alpha sequences shared by twins.

Worth noting for this clonotype: Its antigen is unknown.

Template switching added a universal primer site, and cDNA bore unique molecular identifiers. TCRdb called the 5' RACE reads again in MiXCR, with one record for every CDR3 protein. The sample yields more than 400,000 distinct CDR3 sequences, 15% seen once. Every one of the donors was a healthy Caucasian. This CDR3 comprises 13 residues. Trimming removed 4 bases at V and 10 bases at J, with 14 bases between. In addition, the sample was reused for a study of yellow fever vaccine responses in identical twins.

V is TRBV12-3 or TRBV12-4 and J is TRBJ2-1; D is uncertain. The source of this sequence is a woman younger than 30 in good health. Material for sequencing was CD4+ T cells sorted from blood. CDR3 amino acids: CASSSRVPPEQFF. CDR3 sequence (DNA): TGTGCCAGCAGTTCTAGAGTACCTCCGGAGCAGTTCTTC.